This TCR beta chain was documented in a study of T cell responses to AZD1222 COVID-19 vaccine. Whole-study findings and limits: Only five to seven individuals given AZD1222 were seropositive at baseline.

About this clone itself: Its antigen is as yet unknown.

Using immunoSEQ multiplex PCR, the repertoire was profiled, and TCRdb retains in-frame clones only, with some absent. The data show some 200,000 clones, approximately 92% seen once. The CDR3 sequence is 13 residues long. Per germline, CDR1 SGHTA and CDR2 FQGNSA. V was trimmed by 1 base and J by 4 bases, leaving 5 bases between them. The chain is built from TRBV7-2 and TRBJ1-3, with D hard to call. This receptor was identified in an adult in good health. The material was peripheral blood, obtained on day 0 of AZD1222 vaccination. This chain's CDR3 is CASSLENGNTIYF. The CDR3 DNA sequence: TGTGCCAGCAGCTTAGAGAACGGAAACACCATATATTTT.